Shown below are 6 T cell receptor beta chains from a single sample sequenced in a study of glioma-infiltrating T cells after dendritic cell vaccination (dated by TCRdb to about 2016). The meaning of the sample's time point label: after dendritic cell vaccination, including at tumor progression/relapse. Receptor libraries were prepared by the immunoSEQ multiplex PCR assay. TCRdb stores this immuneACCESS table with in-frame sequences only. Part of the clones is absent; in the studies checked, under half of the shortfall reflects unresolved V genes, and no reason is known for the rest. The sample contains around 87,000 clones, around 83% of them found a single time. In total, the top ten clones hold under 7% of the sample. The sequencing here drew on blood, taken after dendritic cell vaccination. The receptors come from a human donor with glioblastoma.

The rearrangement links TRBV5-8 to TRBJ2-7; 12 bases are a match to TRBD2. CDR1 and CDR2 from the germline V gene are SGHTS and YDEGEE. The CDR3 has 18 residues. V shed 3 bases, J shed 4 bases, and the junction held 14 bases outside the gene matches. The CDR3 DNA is TGTGCCAGCAGCTCTCGGACTAGCGGGACGACGGTGAAGTACGAGCAGTACTTC. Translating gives CASSSRTSGTTVKYEQYF.

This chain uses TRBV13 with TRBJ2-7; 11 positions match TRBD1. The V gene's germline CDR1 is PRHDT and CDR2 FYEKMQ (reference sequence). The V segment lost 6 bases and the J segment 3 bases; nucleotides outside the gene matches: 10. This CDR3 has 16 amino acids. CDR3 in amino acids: CASRLGGTGGFYEQYF. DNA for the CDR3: TGTGCCAGCAGATTGGGCGGGACAGGGGGTTTCTACGAGCAGTACTTC. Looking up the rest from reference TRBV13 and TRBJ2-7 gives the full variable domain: AAGVIQSPRHLIKEKRETATLKCYPIPRHDTVYWYQQGPGQDPQFLISFYEKMQSDKGSIPDRFSAQQFSDYHSELNMSSLELGDSALYFCASRLGGTGGFYEQYFGPGTRLTVT.

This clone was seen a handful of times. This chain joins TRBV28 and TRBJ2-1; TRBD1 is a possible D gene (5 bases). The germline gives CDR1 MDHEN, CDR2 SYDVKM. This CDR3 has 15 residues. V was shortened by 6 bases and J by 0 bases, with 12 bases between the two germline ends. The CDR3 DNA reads TGTGCCAGCAGCAACCCGACAGCCTCCTACAATGAGCAGTTCTTC. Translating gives CASSNPTASYNEQFF. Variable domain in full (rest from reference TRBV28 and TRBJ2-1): DVKVTQSSRYLVKRTGEKVFLECVQDMDHENMFWYRQDPGLGLRLIYFSYDVKMKEKGDIPEGYSVSREKKERFSLILESASTNQTSMYLCASSNPTASYNEQFFGPGTRLTVL.

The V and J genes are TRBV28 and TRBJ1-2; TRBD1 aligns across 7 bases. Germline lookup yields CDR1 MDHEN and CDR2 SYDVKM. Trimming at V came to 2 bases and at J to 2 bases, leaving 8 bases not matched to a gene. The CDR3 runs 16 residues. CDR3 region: CASSLPWTGSNYGYTF. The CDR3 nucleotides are TGTGCCAGCAGTTTACCTTGGACAGGTTCCAACTATGGCTACACCTTC.

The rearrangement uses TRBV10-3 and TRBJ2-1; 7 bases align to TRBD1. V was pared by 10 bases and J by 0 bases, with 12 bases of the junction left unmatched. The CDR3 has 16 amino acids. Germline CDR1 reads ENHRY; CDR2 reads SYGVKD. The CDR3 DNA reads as TGTGCCACCTCCAACAGGGGCCAGAGCTCCTACAATGAGCAGTTCTTC. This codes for CATSNRGQSSYNEQFF.

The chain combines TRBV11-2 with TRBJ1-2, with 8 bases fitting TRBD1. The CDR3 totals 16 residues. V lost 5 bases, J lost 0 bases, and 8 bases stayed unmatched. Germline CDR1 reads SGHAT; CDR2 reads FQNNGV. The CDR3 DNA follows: TGTGCCAGCAGCACAACAGGGGGGAGAGCTAACTATGGCTACACCTTC. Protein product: CASSTTGGRANYGYTF.